This T cell receptor (beta chain) derives from a study of cytomegalovirus exposure and HLA in healthy donors. The donors were members of the validation cohort comprising some 120 subjects, separate from the roughly 700-subject first cohort. The assay was immunoSEQ multiplex PCR, and TCRdb's table has in-frame clones only and misses some. The data contain a few hundred thousand clones, around nine tenths of them singletons. The CDR3 is 14 amino acids. Per the germline V gene, CDR1 is SGHAT and CDR2 is FQNNGV. V was clipped by 3 bases and J by 4 bases; unmatched bases: 3. Sequenced sample: PBMCs. V usage is TRBV11-2 and J usage is TRBJ1-5, with 7 bases aligning to TRBD1. The TCR was taken from a woman aged 18-29 years in good health and CMV-seronegative. The CDR3 coding sequence is TGTGCCAGCAGCTTCGGGACAGCTAATCAGCCCCAGCATTTT. Protein sequence: CASSFGTANQPQHF.